The clone carrying this T cell receptor beta chain was observed at least ten times. The V end was cut by 7 bases, the J end by 4 bases, with 16 bases between. The CDR3 contains 14 residues. The germline V gene has CDR1 MNHEY and CDR2 SVGEGT. This sample stems from a study of CD8+CD57+ T cells in acquired aplastic anemia. Patients chosen for sequencing had shown CD8+CD57+ cell expansion by flow cytometry. Patients uniformly had severe acquired aplastic anemia. Using genomic DNA as the template, TCR beta VDJ and CDR3 profiling was carried out. TCRdb re-called the reads with MiXCR, one entry per CDR3 protein. This sample has about 180,000 distinct CDR3 sequences, with about half found just once.

The sample taken for sequencing was sorted CD4+, CD8+, or CD8+CD57+ T cells (not recorded which) from PBMCs. This TCR was sampled from a human donor with aplastic anemia. The J gene is TRBJ2-5, the V gene TRBV6-2 or TRBV6-3, with unresolved D. CDR3 region: CASTDHHTGETQYF. The CDR3 DNA reads TGTGCCAGCACCGACCACCACACGGGAGAGACCCAGTACTTC.